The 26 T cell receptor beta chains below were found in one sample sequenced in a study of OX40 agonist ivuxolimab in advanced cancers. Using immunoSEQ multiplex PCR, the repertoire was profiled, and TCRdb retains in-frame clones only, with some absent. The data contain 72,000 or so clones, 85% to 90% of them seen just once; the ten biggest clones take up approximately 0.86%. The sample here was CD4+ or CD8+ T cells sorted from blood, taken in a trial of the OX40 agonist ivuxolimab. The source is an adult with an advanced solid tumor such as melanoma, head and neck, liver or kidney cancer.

CDR3 bases: TGTGCCAGCAGTTTTCGGGGCGATTATAGCAATCAGCCCCAGCATTTT. This codes for CASSFRGDYSNQPQHF. The chain employs TRBV27 and TRBJ1-5; weak D call: TRBD1 (5 bases). The V gene lost 3 bases and the J gene lost 0 bases, with 12 bases spanning the gap. Germline-derived CDR1 and CDR2 are MNHEY and SMNVEV (reference sequence). This CDR3 is 16 amino acids long.

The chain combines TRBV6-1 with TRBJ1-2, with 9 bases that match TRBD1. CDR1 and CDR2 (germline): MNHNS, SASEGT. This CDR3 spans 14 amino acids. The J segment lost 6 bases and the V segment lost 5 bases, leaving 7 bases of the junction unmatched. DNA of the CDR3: TGTGCCAGCAGTTCTAGGACAGGGGTTAATGGCTACACCTTC. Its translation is CASSSRTGVNGYTF.

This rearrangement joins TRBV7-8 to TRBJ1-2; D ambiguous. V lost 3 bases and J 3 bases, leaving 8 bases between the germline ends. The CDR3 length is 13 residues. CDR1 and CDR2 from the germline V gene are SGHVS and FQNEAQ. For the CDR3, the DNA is TGTGCCAGCAGCTTTACGGATGACTATGGCTACACCTTC. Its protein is CASSFTDDYGYTF.

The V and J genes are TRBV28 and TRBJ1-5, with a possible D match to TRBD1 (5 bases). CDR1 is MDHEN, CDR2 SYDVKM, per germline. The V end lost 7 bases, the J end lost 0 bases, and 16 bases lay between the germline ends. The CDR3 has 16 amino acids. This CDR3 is CASTPRGIGSNQPQHF. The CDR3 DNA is TGTGCCAGCACGCCCCGGGGGATCGGTAGCAATCAGCCCCAGCATTTT.

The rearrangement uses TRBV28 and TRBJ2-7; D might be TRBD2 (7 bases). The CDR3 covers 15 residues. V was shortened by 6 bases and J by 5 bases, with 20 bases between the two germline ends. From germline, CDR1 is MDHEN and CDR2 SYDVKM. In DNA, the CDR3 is TGTGCCAGCAGGTTGGGGGGGCTGCGATGGGACGAGCAGTACTTC. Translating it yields CASRLGGLRWDEQYF.

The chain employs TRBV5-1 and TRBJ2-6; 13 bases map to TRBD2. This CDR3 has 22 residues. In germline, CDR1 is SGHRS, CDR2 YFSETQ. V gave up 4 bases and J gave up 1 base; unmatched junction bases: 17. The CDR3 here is CASSGTIGTSGAGWSGANVLTF. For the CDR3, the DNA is TGCGCCAGCAGCGGAACCATAGGGACTAGCGGGGCGGGGTGGTCTGGGGCCAACGTCCTGACTTTC.

CDR3 bases: TGTGCCAGCAGTGAATCGGTACAGGGGGCCCGGGAGCTGTTTTTT. Its translation is CASSESVQGARELFF. This chain links TRBV6-1 with TRBJ2-2; 9 bases line up with TRBD1. CDR3 length: 15 residues. Germline V gene lookup returns CDR1 MNHNS and CDR2 SASEGT. V lost 2 bases to trimming and J lost 9 bases; unmatched junction nucleotides: 7.

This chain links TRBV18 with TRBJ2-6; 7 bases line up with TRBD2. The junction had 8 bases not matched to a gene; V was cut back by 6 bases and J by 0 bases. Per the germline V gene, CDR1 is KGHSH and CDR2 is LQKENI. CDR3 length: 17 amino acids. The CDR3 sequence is CASSLGGMRSGANVLTF. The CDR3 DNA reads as TGTGCCAGCTCCCTGGGGGGGATGCGCTCTGGGGCCAACGTCCTGACTTTC.

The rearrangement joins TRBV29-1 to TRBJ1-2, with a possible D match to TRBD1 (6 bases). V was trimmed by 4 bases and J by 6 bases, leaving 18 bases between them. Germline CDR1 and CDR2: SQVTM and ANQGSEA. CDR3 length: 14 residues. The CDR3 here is CSVGPGAGVDGYTF. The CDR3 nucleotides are TGCAGCGTTGGGCCAGGGGCAGGGGTAGATGGCTACACCTTC.

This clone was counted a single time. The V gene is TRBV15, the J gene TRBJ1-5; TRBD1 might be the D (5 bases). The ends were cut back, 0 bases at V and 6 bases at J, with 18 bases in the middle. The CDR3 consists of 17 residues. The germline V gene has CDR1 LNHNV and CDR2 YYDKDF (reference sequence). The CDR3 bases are TGTGCCACCAGCAGAGATGGAGGCACAGGTGGGTCTCAGCCCCAGCATTTT. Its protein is CATSRDGGTGGSQPQHF.

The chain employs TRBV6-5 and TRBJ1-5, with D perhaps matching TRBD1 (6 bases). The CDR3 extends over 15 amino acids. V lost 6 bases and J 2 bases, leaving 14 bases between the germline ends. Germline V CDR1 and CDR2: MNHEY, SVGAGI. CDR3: CASRGQGGGNQPQHF. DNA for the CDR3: TGTGCCAGCAGGGGCCAAGGGGGAGGCAATCAGCCCCAGCATTTT.

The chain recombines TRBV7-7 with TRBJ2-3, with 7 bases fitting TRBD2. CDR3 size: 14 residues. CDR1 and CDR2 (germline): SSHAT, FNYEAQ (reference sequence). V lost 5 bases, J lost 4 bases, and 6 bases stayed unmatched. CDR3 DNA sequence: TGTGCCAGCAGCCCAGGGAGGGCCTCAGATACGCAGTATTTT. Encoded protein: CASSPGRASDTQYF.

The CDR3 nucleotides are TGCGCCAGCAGTCACCTCACGGGGGAGAACACTGAAGCTTTCTTT. Its protein is CASSHLTGENTEAFF. This chain uses TRBV23-1 with TRBJ1-1; TRBD1 is a possible D gene (5 bases). TRBV23-1 is marked as an open reading frame, function uncertain. The CDR3 runs 15 residues. V was trimmed by 3 bases and J by 1 base, leaving 12 bases between them.

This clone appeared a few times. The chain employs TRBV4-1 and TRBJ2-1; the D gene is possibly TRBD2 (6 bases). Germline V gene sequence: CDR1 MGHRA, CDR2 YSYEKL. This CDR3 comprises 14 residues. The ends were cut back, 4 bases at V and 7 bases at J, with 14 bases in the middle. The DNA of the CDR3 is TGCGCCAGCAGCCCAAACCTCGCGGGGAATGAGCAGTTCTTC. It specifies CASSPNLAGNEQFF.

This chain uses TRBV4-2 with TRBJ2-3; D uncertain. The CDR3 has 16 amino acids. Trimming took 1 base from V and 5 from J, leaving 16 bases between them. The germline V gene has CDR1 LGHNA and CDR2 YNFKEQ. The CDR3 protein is CASSQASDLVLDTQYF. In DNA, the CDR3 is TGTGCCAGCAGCCAAGCTTCGGACCTAGTATTAGATACGCAGTATTTT.

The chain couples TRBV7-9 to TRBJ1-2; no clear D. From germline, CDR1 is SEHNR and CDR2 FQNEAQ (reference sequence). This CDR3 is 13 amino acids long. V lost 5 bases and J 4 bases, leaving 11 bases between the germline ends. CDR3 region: CASSPHQVYGYTF. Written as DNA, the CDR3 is TGTGCCAGCAGCCCACACCAGGTCTATGGCTACACCTTC.

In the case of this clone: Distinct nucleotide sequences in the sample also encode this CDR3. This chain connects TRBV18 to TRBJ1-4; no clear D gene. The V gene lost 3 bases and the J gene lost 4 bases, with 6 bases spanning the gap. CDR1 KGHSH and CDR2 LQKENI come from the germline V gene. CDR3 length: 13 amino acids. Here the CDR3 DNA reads TGTGCCAGCTCACCCGACCGTAATGAAAAACTGTTTTTT. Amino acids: CASSPDRNEKLFF.

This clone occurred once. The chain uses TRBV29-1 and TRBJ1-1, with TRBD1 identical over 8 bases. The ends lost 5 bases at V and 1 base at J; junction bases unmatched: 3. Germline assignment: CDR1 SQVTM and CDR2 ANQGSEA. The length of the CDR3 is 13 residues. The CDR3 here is CSVKGTGNTEAFF. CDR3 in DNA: TGCAGCGTTAAAGGGACAGGGAACACTGAAGCTTTCTTT.

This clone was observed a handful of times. The CDR3, as DNA: TGTGCCAGCACGACGGCTAACTATGGCTACACCTTC. Translating gives CASTTANYGYTF. V is TRBV6-5 and J is TRBJ1-2; D is uncertain. V lost 7 bases to trimming and J lost 0 bases, with 6 bases between them. The CDR3 has 12 amino acids. CDR1 is MNHEY and CDR2 is SVGAGI in the germline V gene.

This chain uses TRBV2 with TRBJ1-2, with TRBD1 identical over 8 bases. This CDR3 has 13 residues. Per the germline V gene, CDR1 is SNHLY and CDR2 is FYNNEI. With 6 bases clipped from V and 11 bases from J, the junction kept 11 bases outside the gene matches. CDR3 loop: CASSDRGRALYTF. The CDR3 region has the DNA TGTGCCAGCAGCGACAGGGGCCGCGCATTGTACACCTTC.

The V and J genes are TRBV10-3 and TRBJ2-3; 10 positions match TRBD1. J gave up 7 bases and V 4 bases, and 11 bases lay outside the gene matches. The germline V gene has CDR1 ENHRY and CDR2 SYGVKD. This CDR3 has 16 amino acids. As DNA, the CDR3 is TGTGCCATCAGTGCGGCAGACAGGGGGCCCACGAATACGCAGTATTTT. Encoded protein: CAISAADRGPTNTQYF.

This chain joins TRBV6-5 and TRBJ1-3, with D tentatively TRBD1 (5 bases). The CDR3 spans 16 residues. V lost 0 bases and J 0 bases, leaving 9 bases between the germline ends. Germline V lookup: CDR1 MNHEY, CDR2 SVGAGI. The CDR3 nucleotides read TGTGCCAGCAGTTACTCACAGGAACTCTCTGGAAACACCATATATTTT. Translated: CASSYSQELSGNTIYF.

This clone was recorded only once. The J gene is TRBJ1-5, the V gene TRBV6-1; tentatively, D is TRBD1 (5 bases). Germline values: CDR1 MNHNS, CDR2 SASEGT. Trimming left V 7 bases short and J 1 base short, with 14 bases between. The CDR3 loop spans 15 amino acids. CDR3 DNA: TGTGCCAGCAAAGGGCCCAGGGAAAGCAATCAGCCCCAGCATTTT. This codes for CASKGPRESNQPQHF.

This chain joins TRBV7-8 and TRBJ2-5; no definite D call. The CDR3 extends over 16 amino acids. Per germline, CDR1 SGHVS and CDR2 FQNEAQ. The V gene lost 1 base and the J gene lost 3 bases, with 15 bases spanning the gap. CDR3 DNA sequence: TGTGCCAGCAGCTTAGTGGGGTTTTTACAGAAAGAGACCCAGTACTTC. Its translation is CASSLVGFLQKETQYF.

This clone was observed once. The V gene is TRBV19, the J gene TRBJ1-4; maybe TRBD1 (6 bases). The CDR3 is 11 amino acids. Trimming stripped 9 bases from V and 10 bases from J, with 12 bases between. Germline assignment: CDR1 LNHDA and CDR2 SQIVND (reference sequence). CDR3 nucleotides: TGTGCCAGCTCTATAGGGGGAAAACTGTTTTTT. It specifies CASSIGGKLFF.

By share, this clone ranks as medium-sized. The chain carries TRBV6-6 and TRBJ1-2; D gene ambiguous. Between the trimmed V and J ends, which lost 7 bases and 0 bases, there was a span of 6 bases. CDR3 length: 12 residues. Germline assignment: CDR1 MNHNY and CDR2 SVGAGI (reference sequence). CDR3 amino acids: CASTTANYGYTF. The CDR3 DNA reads TGTGCCAGCACGACGGCTAACTATGGCTACACCTTC.